This T cell receptor (beta chain) was identified during a study of metastatic and nonmetastatic thyroid tumors. Study-level background: Repertoire comparisons spanned blood and tumor or nodule tissue from malignant and benign thyroid patients. Study-level results: Versus benign nodules, malignant thyroid tumors reportedly had significantly higher TCR beta diversity, in blood and tumor.

No patient received treatment before thyroid surgery. In the original workflow: Variation in CDR3 across clinicopathological groups served as the basis for constructing a distant-metastasis classifier in papillary thyroid cancer. TCRdb re-clonotyped the PCR reads via MiXCR. The V and J calls were not made by the authors but by TCRdb's processing. The table shows about 23,000 clones, with around 21% occurring only once. This CDR3 comprises 13 residues. Germline lookup yields CDR1 MNHNS and CDR2 SASEGT. In regard to this clone: No antigen is known for it. At one of its ends the junction is not consistent with the germline gene, which may arise from a read error.

Sequenced: blood. The clonotype comes from a female donor with papillary thyroid cancer or a benign thyroid nodule (not recorded which). Some clones in this sample may be carry-over from other donors' samples. This rearrangement joins TRBV6-1 to TRBJ1-5, with D unresolved. The CDR3 region is CASRLRLNQHQNF. CDR3 in DNA: TGTGCCAGCAGACTAAGGTTAAATCAGCACCAGAATTTT.